These 30 T cell receptor beta chains came from one sample sequenced in a study of control samples from healthy donors and cancer patients. TCRdb's table, derived via immunoSEQ multiplex PCR, lists solely in-frame clones and lacks some. Altogether about 250,000 clones are present, roughly 82% being singletons, with the ten largest covering 10% to 15%. The sample taken for sequencing was PBMCs. All receptors derive from a woman between 55 and 75 years old with lung cancer.

This rearrangement joins TRBV10-3 to TRBJ1-2; 8 bases map to TRBD1. The V gene end was trimmed by 4 bases and the J gene end by 0 bases; junction bases not matched to a gene: 16. Germline V gives CDR1 ENHRY, CDR2 SYGVKD. This CDR3 is 19 amino acids long. The CDR3: CAISGGDGQGQRANYGYTF. The CDR3 DNA reads as TGTGCCATCAGTGGGGGGGATGGACAGGGCCAAAGGGCTAACTATGGCTACACCTTC.

V usage is TRBV6-2 or TRBV6-3 and J usage is TRBJ2-7, with 9 positions matching TRBD2. This CDR3 has 17 amino acids. Germline V gene lookup returns CDR1 MNHEY and CDR2 SVGEGT. The V segment lost 4 bases and the J segment 0 bases; nucleotides outside the gene matches: 10. The CDR3 loop is CASSSPLSGGHSYEQYF. CDR3 nucleotides: TGTGCCAGCAGTTCGCCTTTGAGCGGGGGGCACTCCTACGAGCAGTACTTC.

This sequence joins TRBV27 and TRBJ2-7; perhaps TRBD2 as D (5 bases). The CDR3 is 14 amino acids. From germline, CDR1 is MNHEY and CDR2 SMNVEV (reference sequence). V lost 5 bases and J lost 0, with 11 bases in between. CDR3 sequence: CASSGPDSSYEQYF. The CDR3 bases are TGTGCCAGCAGTGGTCCGGACTCCTCCTACGAGCAGTACTTC.

This clone has only a few counts. The chain uses TRBV28 and TRBJ1-2, with a possible D match to TRBD1 (5 bases). This CDR3 comprises 12 residues. Germline CDR1 reads MDHEN; CDR2 reads SYDVKM. V gave up 5 bases and J gave up 4 bases, with 8 bases separating them. The CDR3 region is CASSQRGYGYTF. The CDR3, as DNA: TGTGCCAGCAGTCAGAGGGGCTATGGCTACACCTTC.

This chain uses TRBV19 with TRBJ1-1; D is ambiguous. This CDR3 is built from 15 residues. Germline values: CDR1 LNHDA, CDR2 SQIVND (reference sequence). V was trimmed by 5 bases and J by 4 bases, leaving 17 bases between them. CDR3 DNA: TGTGCCAGTAGTGACATACAGCGACTCGGCACTGAAGCTTTCTTT. This encodes CASSDIQRLGTEAFF.

The V call is TRBV18, the J call TRBJ1-1; no clear D. Trimming cost V 3 bases and J 5 bases, with 10 bases left between them. Germline V lookup: CDR1 KGHSH, CDR2 LQKENI. The CDR3 is 13 amino acids. CDR3 loop: CASSPQALTEAFF. The CDR3 nucleotides are TGTGCCAGCTCACCCCAGGCGCTGACTGAAGCTTTCTTT.

The V and J genes are TRBV3-1 (or the pseudogene TRBV3-2) and TRBJ2-3; D possibly corresponds to TRBD1 (6 bases). V shed 1 base and J shed 3 bases, with 11 bases lying between them. Per the germline V gene, CDR1 is LGHDT and CDR2 is YNNKEL (reference sequence). CDR3 length equals 15 residues. CDR3 sequence (DNA): TGTGCCAGCAGCCAAGCCGCAGGGGAGACAGATACGCAGTATTTT. Its protein is CASSQAAGETDTQYF.

The chain joins TRBV28 to TRBJ1-2; unclear D gene. Per the germline V gene, CDR1 is MDHEN and CDR2 is SYDVKM. The V gene lost 2 bases and the J gene lost 4 bases, with 11 bases spanning the gap. The CDR3 length is 14 residues. The CDR3, as DNA: TGTGCCAGCAGTTTAATAGCGGGAGGCTATGGCTACACCTTC. Translated, it gives CASSLIAGGYGYTF.

The CDR3 coding sequence is TGCGCCAGCAGCGGCGGACAGGGAATGGGCACTGAAGCTTTCTTT. As protein: CASSGGQGMGTEAFF. This chain uses TRBV5-1 with TRBJ1-1, with 8 positions matching TRBD1. Unmatched junction bases numbered 9, after V lost 4 bases and J lost 4 bases. The CDR3 has 15 residues. The germline V gene has CDR1 SGHRS and CDR2 YFSETQ.

A single count supports this clone. V gene TRBV18 combines with J gene TRBJ1-2; 8 bases match TRBD1. The germline V gene encodes CDR1 KGHSH and CDR2 LQKENI. The CDR3 loop spans 18 amino acids. V gave up 0 bases and J gave up 3 bases; unmatched junction bases: 12. The chain's CDR3 is CASSPPRRQGPFDYGYTF. CDR3 in DNA: TGTGCCAGCTCACCACCGAGGAGACAGGGGCCTTTTGACTATGGCTACACCTTC.

J is TRBJ1-2 and V is TRBV5-4; 8 bases agree with TRBD1. Germline-derived CDR1 and CDR2 are SGHNT and YYREEE (reference sequence). V trimming: 0 bases; J trimming: 3 bases; junction bases outside the gene matches: 19. The CDR3 contains 20 residues. DNA for the CDR3: TGTGCCAGCAGCTTGGGGCGTATGTTCTCCCGGGACAGGAGACACTATGGCTACACCTTC. It is translated as CASSLGRMFSRDRRHYGYTF.

The chain couples TRBV24-1 to TRBJ2-3; 9 bases map to TRBD1. This CDR3 is built from 15 residues. V gave up 7 bases and J gave up 4 bases; unmatched junction bases: 8. Germline loops: CDR1 KGHDR, CDR2 SFDVKD. The CDR3 here is CATSQGQGRADTQYF. DNA of the CDR3: TGTGCCACCAGCCAAGGACAGGGGCGTGCAGATACGCAGTATTTT.

The CDR3 bases are TGTGCCAGTAGTATCCGTACAGGGCTGGGGCTCTACGAGCAGTACTTC. This sequence encodes CASSIRTGLGLYEQYF. The chain couples TRBV19 to TRBJ2-7, with D maybe TRBD1 (6 bases). The CDR3 is 16 residues long. Germline CDR1 LNHDA, CDR2 SQIVND (reference sequence). V lost 3 bases and J 3 bases, leaving 18 bases between the germline ends.

The chain is built from TRBV19 and TRBJ1-2; D uncertain. CDR3 length equals 13 residues. V gave up 1 base and J gave up 7 bases, with 10 bases separating them. The germline V gene encodes CDR1 LNHDA and CDR2 SQIVND (reference sequence). The CDR3 loop is CASSIGRDAGYTF. The CDR3 coding sequence is TGTGCCAGTAGTATAGGTCGCGACGCTGGCTACACCTTC. Filled out from reference TRBV19 and TRBJ1-2, the complete variable domain reads DGGITQSPKYLFRKEGQNVTLSCEQNLNHDAMYWYRQDPGQGLRLIYYSQIVNDFQKGDIAEGYSVSREKKESFPLTVTSAQKNPTAFYLCASSIGRDAGYTFGSGTRLTVV.

This clone was counted between two and nine times. The chain links TRBV20-1 to TRBJ2-5; maybe TRBD2 (6 bases). Germline CDR1 DFQATT, CDR2 SNEGSKA (reference sequence). The ends were cut back, 3 bases at V and 4 bases at J, with 12 bases in the middle. The CDR3 covers 13 residues. CDR3 DNA: TGCAGTGCTAGTACGGGGGTTGGAGAGACCCAGTACTTC. It specifies CSASTGVGETQYF.

This sequence joins TRBV18 and TRBJ2-5; D might be TRBD1 or TRBD2, each matching 5 bases. Germline V gives CDR1 KGHSH, CDR2 LQKENI. The V gene lost 3 bases and the J gene lost 9 bases, with 17 bases spanning the gap. CDR3 size: 14 residues. The CDR3 coding sequence is TGTGCCAGCTCACCTTCAGGGCCCCTCGGGGCCCAGTACTTC. This encodes CASSPSGPLGAQYF.

The CDR3: CASSFAGAETQYF. The CDR3 DNA is TGCGCCAGCAGCTTTGCGGGGGCAGAGACCCAGTACTTC. The chain links TRBV5-1 to TRBJ2-5; D perhaps matches TRBD2 (7 bases). Trimming pared 2 bases from V and 4 bases from J, leaving 9 bases between. The length of the CDR3 is 13 residues. Germline values: CDR1 SGHRS, CDR2 YFSETQ.

The J gene is TRBJ2-2, the V gene TRBV29-1; D remains ambiguous. The CDR3 is made up of 12 amino acids. Looked up from germline, CDR1 is SQVTM and CDR2 is ANQGSEA. The V and J ends lost 5 bases and 6 bases respectively, with 10 bases between them. As DNA, the CDR3 is TGCAGCGTTTTGGACGGACCCGGGGAGCTGTTTTTT. Protein sequence: CSVLDGPGELFF.

The chain employs TRBV5-1 and TRBJ1-1, with D perhaps matching TRBD1 (5 bases). The CDR3 contains 14 residues. The V end lost 3 bases, the J end lost 1 base, and 10 bases lay between the germline ends. The germline CDR1 and CDR2 sequences are SGHRS and YFSETQ. The DNA of the CDR3 is TGCGCCAGCAGCTGGGACGGGGCGAACACTGAAGCTTTCTTT. It yields the protein CASSWDGANTEAFF. Drawing the rest from reference TRBV5-1 and TRBJ1-1, the complete variable domain is KAGVTQTPRYLIKTRGQQVTLSCSPISGHRSVSWYQQTPGQGLQFLFEYFSETQRNKGNFPGRFSGRQFSNSRSEMNVSTLELGDSALYLCASSWDGANTEAFFGQGTRLTVV.

The V gene is TRBV10-3, the J gene TRBJ1-1; 8 bases are a match to TRBD1. V gave up 5 bases and J gave up 3 bases; unmatched junction bases: 5. The V gene's germline CDR1 is ENHRY and CDR2 SYGVKD. There are 14 residues in the CDR3. The CDR3 nucleotides are TGTGCCATCAGTAATCAGGGGGCCTACACTGAAGCTTTCTTT. Its protein product is CAISNQGAYTEAFF.

This clone was recorded once. This sequence joins TRBV11-2 and TRBJ2-5; D is undetermined. Per germline, CDR1 SGHAT and CDR2 FQNNGV. Trimming took off 6 bases at V and 3 bases at J, with 20 bases between the two ends. CDR3 length: 16 amino acids. This CDR3 reads CASSQLTLGNEETQYF. The CDR3 nucleotides read TGTGCCAGCAGTCAACTCACTCTAGGTAACGAAGAGACCCAGTACTTC.

This clone has a handful of counts. V gene TRBV28 combines with J gene TRBJ1-5; the D is unclear. Germline CDR1 and CDR2: MDHEN and SYDVKM. Trimming took off 2 bases at V and 15 bases at J, with 11 bases between the two ends. The CDR3 extends over 11 amino acids. DNA for the CDR3: TGTGCCAGCAGTTTAGAGGCACAGCGGCATTTT. Translating gives CASSLEAQRHF.

This CDR3 is CAISEPGSAGREQFF. CDR3 DNA: TGTGCCATCAGTGAGCCGGGTAGCGCGGGCCGGGAGCAGTTCTTC. This chain links TRBV10-3 with TRBJ2-1; a weak D match, TRBD2 (5 bases). Germline V gene lookup returns CDR1 ENHRY and CDR2 SYGVKD. V dropped 2 bases and J dropped 10 bases, with 18 bases sitting between them. The CDR3 contains 15 residues.

The chain employs TRBV3-1 (or the pseudogene TRBV3-2) and TRBJ2-3, with D perhaps matching TRBD1 or TRBD2 (6 bases each). Per the germline V gene, CDR1 is LGHDT and CDR2 is YNNKEL (reference sequence). The CDR3 runs 14 residues. V was shortened by 4 bases and J by 4 bases, with 12 bases between the two germline ends. The DNA for the CDR3 is TGTGCCAGCAGCCTGGAAGGGGGGTCAGATACGCAGTATTTT. Translated, it gives CASSLEGGSDTQYF.

The chain employs TRBV5-1 and TRBJ2-5, with D unresolved. Trimming removed 0 bases at V and 5 bases at J, with 11 bases between. This CDR3 region has 14 residues. Looked up from germline, CDR1 is SGHRS and CDR2 is YFSETQ. CDR3 sequence (DNA): TGCGCCAGCAGCTTGGAGACGGGCGTGGAGACCCAGTACTTC. Residues: CASSLETGVETQYF.

V usage is TRBV2 and J usage is TRBJ1-4, with D possibly matching TRBD1 (5 bases). Germline values: CDR1 SNHLY, CDR2 FYNNEI. The CDR3 contains 17 residues. V was pared by 1 base and J by 8 bases, with 20 bases between. CDR3 coding DNA: TGTGCCAGCAGTGAAGGGTGGGCAGGGAGTGGTGGCGAAAAACTGTTTTTT. Encoded protein: CASSEGWAGSGGEKLFF.

This clone showed up just a few times. V is TRBV29-1 and J is TRBJ2-3; D might be TRBD2 (5 bases). The CDR3 length is 14 residues. Germline V gene sequence: CDR1 SQVTM, CDR2 ANQGSEA. Trimming shortened V by 7 bases and J by 0 bases, and 14 bases separated the two germline ends. The CDR3 DNA is TGCAGCGCCAAGACGGGGTCTAGCACAGATACGCAGTATTTT. Translating it yields CSAKTGSSTDTQYF.

This chain links TRBV11-2 with TRBJ1-6; D not resolved. Germline assignment: CDR1 SGHAT and CDR2 FQNNGV. Trimming took 3 bases from V and 5 from J, leaving 8 bases between them. The CDR3 is 14 residues long. The CDR3: CASSFGSNNSPLHF. The CDR3 DNA is TGTGCCAGCAGCTTCGGATCGAATAATTCACCCCTCCACTTT.

This clone was seen more than once but under ten times. The chain joins TRBV5-1 to TRBJ2-7, with 7 nucleotides matching TRBD1. CDR1 SGHRS and CDR2 YFSETQ come from the germline V gene. V lost 4 bases to trimming and J lost 1 base; unmatched junction nucleotides: 11. There are 16 residues in the CDR3. Here the CDR3 reads CASSRLGQELSYEQYF. The CDR3 region has the DNA TGCGCCAGCAGCCGCCTCGGACAGGAACTATCCTACGAGCAGTACTTC.

DNA of the CDR3: TGTGCCAGTAGTTTGGGGGTAGGGGACACTGAAGCTTTCTTT. It specifies CASSLGVGDTEAFF. J is TRBJ1-1 and V is TRBV19, with TRBD1 as a possible D gene (5 bases). The V gene's germline CDR1 is LNHDA and CDR2 SQIVND (reference sequence). Trimming removed 5 bases at V and 3 bases at J, with 13 bases between. The CDR3 has 14 amino acids.